Given below is one T cell receptor (beta chain) in context. Its antigen is unknown. Other DNA sequences in the same sample also yield this CDR3. This sample stems from a study of shared clonotypes between healthy human individuals. Study overall: Samples came from two female and a few male donors aged 18 to 49.

CD45RA-negative memory and CD45RA+ naive subsets were split from the CD4+ cells. Unmatched junction bases numbered 3, after V lost 2 bases and J lost 3 bases. This CDR3 spans 15 amino acids. Germline CDR1 reads MNHEY; CDR2 reads SVGAGI. Repertoires were generated with immunoSEQ multiplex PCR, while TCRdb's copy carries only in-frame clones and drops some. The repertoire has some 2,000,000 clones, 95% of them found once; the top ten carry roughly 0.13%. Study-wide points: A handful of donors shared 4.5% to 6.5% of their naive CD4 clonotypes.

This TCR was sampled from a man aged 18 to 30 in good health. Sequencing was carried out using naive CD4+ T cells sorted from blood. Stated subset: CD45RA+ positively selected. The rearrangement joins TRBV6-5 to TRBJ2-7; 11 bases align to TRBD1. CDR3 DNA: TGTGCCAGCAGTTACGCTGGGACAGGGGGCTACGAGCAGTACTTC. It specifies CASSYAGTGGYEQYF.